The 11 T cell receptor beta chains listed next were all sequenced from one sample in a study of shared clonotypes between healthy human individuals. Sequencing was performed with immunoSEQ multiplex PCR; in TCRdb, only in-frame clones are kept and a portion is missing. The profile shows 2 million to 3 million clones, approximately 93% of them singletons. Sequencing used naive CD4+ T cells from PBMCs. Noted subset: CD45RA+ positively selected. The origin of the receptors is a man aged 18 to 35 in good health. Some clones in this sample may be carry-over from other donors' samples.

Worth noting for this clone: The sample has other DNA sequences that encode this CDR3 too. The CDR3 nucleotides read TGTGCCAGCAGCTTAGAAAGCTCCTACAATGAGCAGTTCTTC. This encodes CASSLESSYNEQFF. The chain has TRBV7-2 and TRBJ2-1; the D is unclear. V lost 1 base and J lost 0, with 4 bases in between. Per germline, CDR1 SGHTA and CDR2 FQGNSA. This CDR3 spans 14 amino acids.

The chain is built from TRBV28 and TRBJ2-3; TRBD2 matches at 7 bases. From germline, CDR1 is MDHEN and CDR2 SYDVKM. The CDR3 has 16 residues. With V trimmed by 7 bases and J by 2 bases, 12 bases remained unmatched. This chain's CDR3 is CASTLGPSGFTDTQYF. CDR3 bases: TGTGCCAGCACCCTGGGCCCTAGCGGATTCACAGATACGCAGTATTTT.

This clone was seen once. This chain joins TRBV5-1 and TRBJ2-5; no definite D call. This CDR3 is 16 amino acids long. Germline assignment: CDR1 SGHRS and CDR2 YFSETQ. V was shortened by 0 bases and J by 2 bases, with 14 bases between the two germline ends. The CDR3 DNA reads TGCGCCAGCAGCTTGGGGGCCCCTACTACACAAGAGACCCAGTACTTC. Its protein product is CASSLGAPTTQETQYF.

The CDR3 protein is CASSELAASSYNEQFF. CDR3 coding DNA: TGTGCCAGCAGCGAACTAGCGGCCAGCTCCTACAATGAGCAGTTCTTC. The chain is built from TRBV6-1 and TRBJ2-1, with 8 bases lining up with TRBD2. V shed 6 bases, J shed 0 bases, and the junction held 7 bases outside the gene matches. The CDR3 spans 16 residues. The germline V gene has CDR1 MNHNS and CDR2 SASEGT.

V is TRBV2 and J is TRBJ2-5; 9 bases match TRBD1. The V segment lost 8 bases and the J segment 3 bases; nucleotides outside the gene matches: 7. There are 14 residues in the CDR3. CDR1 and CDR2 (germline): SNHLY, FYNNEI. DNA for the CDR3: TGTGCCAGCGGATGGGACAGGGCGGAAGAGACCCAGTACTTC. Protein: CASGWDRAEETQYF.

The chain combines TRBV10-3 with TRBJ1-2; 10 nucleotides align to TRBD1. V was pared by 3 bases and J by 5 bases, with 9 bases of the junction left unmatched. This CDR3 is 16 amino acids long. Germline V CDR1 and CDR2: ENHRY, SYGVKD. The CDR3 DNA reads TGTGCCATCAGTGACCCCACGGGACAGGGGTCATATGGCTACACCTTC. Translated, it gives CAISDPTGQGSYGYTF.

The gene calls are TRBV10-3 and TRBJ2-2, with TRBD1 identical over 9 bases. V lost 8 bases and J lost 0; bases outside the gene matches: 7. The germline V gene encodes CDR1 ENHRY and CDR2 SYGVKD. The CDR3 is made up of 16 amino acids. The CDR3 nucleotides are TGTGCCATCGACGGGGGGACAGGGCCGAACACCGGGGAGCTGTTTTTT. Encoded protein: CAIDGGTGPNTGELFF.

The V call is TRBV4-1, the J call TRBJ1-5; D perhaps matches TRBD1 (5 bases). The CDR3 is made up of 17 amino acids. Germline CDR1 reads MGHRA; CDR2 reads YSYEKL. V lost 0 bases and J lost 7, with 19 bases in between. CDR3 amino acids: CASSQDSRGQGWQPQHF. The CDR3 nucleotides read TGCGCCAGCAGCCAAGATAGTCGAGGGCAGGGATGGCAGCCCCAGCATTTT.

J is TRBJ2-7 and V is TRBV29-1; 11 bases are shared with TRBD1. Trimming at V came to 7 bases and at J to 4 bases, leaving 6 bases not matched to a gene. Per germline, CDR1 SQVTM and CDR2 ANQGSEA. This CDR3 region has 13 residues. CDR3 nucleotides: TGCAGCGCTGCCGGACAGGGGGCTTACGAGCAGTACTTC. Encoded protein: CSAAGQGAYEQYF.

This sequence joins TRBV9 and TRBJ2-3; D possibly matches TRBD1 or TRBD2 (7 bases each). The V gene's germline CDR1 is SGDLS and CDR2 YYNGEE. Between the trimmed V and J ends, which lost 6 bases and 3 bases, there was a span of 20 bases. The CDR3 totals 16 residues. In DNA form, the CDR3 reads TGTGCCAGCACCCAGGGGGAGGGGGCGCGTACAGATACGCAGTATTTT. It specifies CASTQGEGARTDTQYF.

The chain has TRBV28 and TRBJ2-3; TRBD2 is a possible D gene (5 bases). From germline, CDR1 is MDHEN and CDR2 SYDVKM. CDR3 size: 16 residues. The ends were cut back, 3 bases at V and 2 bases at J, with 15 bases in the middle. This CDR3 is CASSLGSLTFTDTQYF. CDR3 sequence (DNA): TGTGCCAGCAGTTTGGGGAGCCTTACTTTCACAGATACGCAGTATTTT.